Below are 10 T cell receptor beta chains sequenced from a single sample in a study of blood T cells in healthy people across ages. A second PCR, run for about 6 to 11 cycles, used a sample-barcoded 5' primer plus a J-beta primer mix. One entry per CDR3 protein results from TCRdb running MiXCR on the 5' RACE reads. The sample lists under 2 million distinct CDR3 sequences, roughly 32% occurring once. Sequenced material: blood. The receptors were gathered from a woman aged 30 to 39 in good health.

This clonotype was picked up a small number of times. The V call is TRBV20-1, the J call TRBJ2-1; a weak D match, TRBD2 (5 bases). V was shortened by 2 bases and J by 7 bases, with 15 bases between the two germline ends. The germline V gene encodes CDR1 DFQATT and CDR2 SNEGSKA (reference sequence). The CDR3 contains 14 residues. Here the CDR3 DNA reads TGCAGTGCTAGACGGCTAGCATCAACTAATGAGCAGTTCTTC. Protein sequence: CSARRLASTNEQFF.

J is TRBJ1-2 and V is TRBV6-1; possibly TRBD1 for D (6 bases). Trimming removed 7 bases at V and 1 base at J, with 16 bases between. This CDR3 is 15 amino acids long. The V gene's germline CDR1 is MNHNS and CDR2 SASEGT. CDR3 sequence: CASIRDTGFNYGYTF. The CDR3 DNA sequence: TGTGCCAGCATCCGGGACACCGGCTTTAACTATGGCTACACCTTC.

This clonotype was seen more than once but under ten times. The chain uses TRBV19 and TRBJ1-5; D is unclear. V was shortened by 3 bases and J by 1 base, with 10 bases between the two germline ends. CDR3 size: 15 residues. Germline V gives CDR1 LNHDA, CDR2 SQIVND (reference sequence). The CDR3 region has the DNA TGTGCCAGTAGTATCAGCCCACGGAGCAATCAGCCCCAGCATTTT. This codes for CASSISPRSNQPQHF. Together with reference TRBV19 and TRBJ1-5, the CDR3 gives the full variable domain: DGGITQSPKYLFRKEGQNVTLSCEQNLNHDAMYWYRQDPGQGLRLIYYSQIVNDFQKGDIAEGYSVSREKKESFPLTVTSAQKNPTAFYLCASSISPRSNQPQHFGDGTRLSIL.

The V call is TRBV30, the J call TRBJ1-2; D uncertain. Trimming shortened V by 0 bases and J by 3 bases, and 2 bases separated the two germline ends. Germline lookup yields CDR1 GTSNPN and CDR2 SVGIG (reference sequence). The CDR3 has 11 residues. Here the CDR3 reads CAWSVDYGYTF. The DNA of the CDR3 is TGTGCCTGGAGTGTTGACTATGGCTACACCTTC.

V usage is TRBV7-2 and J usage is TRBJ2-5, with a possible D match to TRBD2 (6 bases). V was trimmed by 3 bases and J by 4 bases, leaving 15 bases between them. This CDR3 comprises 15 residues. Germline lookup yields CDR1 SGHTA and CDR2 FQGNSA. In DNA form, the CDR3 reads TGTGCCAGCAGCTTCGTAGCCGGGGGACGAGAGACCCAGTACTTC. Translating it yields CASSFVAGGRETQYF.

The V call is TRBV9, the J call TRBJ2-7; TRBD1 matches 9 bases. The V segment lost 0 bases and the J segment 5 bases; nucleotides outside the gene matches: 12. The length of the CDR3 is 17 residues. Germline CDR1 is SGDLS and CDR2 is YYNGEE. The CDR3 nucleotides are TGTGCCAGCAGCGTAGCCCCTCCGGGACAGGGTGCGGACGAGCAGTACTTC. Its protein is CASSVAPPGQGADEQYF.

This clonotype has at least ten counts. The chain recombines TRBV20-1 with TRBJ2-5, with D unclear. The length of the CDR3 is 9 residues. Germline values: CDR1 DFQATT, CDR2 SNEGSKA (reference sequence). CDR3 in amino acids: CSAVETQYF. CDR3 in DNA: TGCAGCGCCGTAGAGACCCAGTACTTC.

A few counts support this clonotype. CDR3 in amino acids: CASRASTGVGTEAFF. For the CDR3, the DNA is TGTGCCAGCAGGGCAAGTACAGGGGTAGGCACTGAAGCTTTCTTT. The chain employs TRBV2 and TRBJ1-1, with 7 bases lining up with TRBD1. V lost 6 bases to trimming and J lost 4 bases; unmatched junction nucleotides: 11. CDR3 length: 15 amino acids. Germline loops: CDR1 SNHLY, CDR2 FYNNEI.

This chain joins TRBV5-1 and TRBJ2-4, with D perhaps assigned TRBD1 or TRBD2 (5 bases each). The DNA end is more similar to TRBJ2-7, so the J call may be wrong. CDR3 size: 14 residues. In germline, CDR1 is SGHRS, CDR2 YFSETQ. The CDR3 protein is CASSFPGTHYEQYF. CDR3 coding DNA: TGCGCCAGCAGCTTCCCCGGGACCCACTACGAGCAGTACTTC.

The CDR3 bases are TGTGCCAGCAGCATAAAACCGGGACTAGCGGGGGAACTGAGGGTCTACGAGCAGTACTTC. It encodes CASSIKPGLAGELRVYEQYF. V usage is TRBV21-1 and J usage is TRBJ2-1; the table's D gene call, TRBD2, was not cross checked with the DNA. Gene TRBJ2-7 matches the end of the DNA better, so the J call may be wrong. TRBV21-1 is noted as a pseudogene. The CDR3 consists of 20 residues.